This T cell receptor (beta chain) was sequenced for a study of siplizumab effects on memory and regulatory T cells. Study-level results: Alloreactive CD4+ clones that could be mapped were on average 68.8% Treg-derived with siplizumab, against less than 30% in controls. Neither a naive nor a memory phenotype was assignable to roughly 80-95% of proliferating CD4+ or CD8+ clones. Confirmation was lacking for the suppressive function of proliferating Tregs derived from siplizumab cultures.

The V gene's germline CDR1 is SGHNT and CDR2 YENEEA. This CDR3 spans 20 amino acids. J lost 2 bases, V lost 0 bases, and 13 bases had no gene match. As for this clone: Its antigen is undetermined.

About 10^5 TCR templates per sample were sequenced. Produced via immunoSEQ multiplex PCR; TCRdb's table is partial and in-frame only. There are more than 70,000 clones in the sample; just under 95% occur only once, and 18% lies in the top ten. The specimen was CD8+ T cells sorted from blood. The receptor's source is a human donor in good health. The chain joins TRBV11-3 to TRBJ2-1; TRBD2 matches at 10 bases. In DNA form, the CDR3 reads TGTGCCAGCAGCTTAGATGTTATAGCGGGAGGTTTGGGGCCCTACAATGAGCAGTTCTTC. It codes for CASSLDVIAGGLGPYNEQFF.